One sample yielded the 5 T cell receptor beta chains listed below, sequenced in a study of blood T cell repertoires in COVID-19. TCRdb keeps only in-frame clones here, not all; method: immunoSEQ multiplex PCR. Among roughly 300,000 clones listed, 85% to 90% were seen once. Sequencing was performed on peripheral blood. Receptors were obtained from a woman between 35 and 50 years old who had recovered from COVID-19.

The CDR3 loop is CASSPTLQGSNTEAFF. Here the CDR3 DNA reads TGCGCCAGCAGCCCCACGTTACAGGGCTCGAACACTGAAGCTTTCTTT. J is TRBJ1-1 and V is TRBV5-1, with D possibly being TRBD1 (6 bases). V was shortened by 4 bases and J by 1 base, with 17 bases between the two germline ends. Germline-derived CDR1 and CDR2 are SGHRS and YFSETQ. This CDR3 has 16 amino acids. Variable domain in full (rest from reference TRBV5-1 and TRBJ1-1): KAGVTQTPRYLIKTRGQQVTLSCSPISGHRSVSWYQQTPGQGLQFLFEYFSETQRNKGNFPGRFSGRQFSNSRSEMNVSTLELGDSALYLCASSPTLQGSNTEAFFGQGTRLTVV.

The V gene is TRBV6-2 or TRBV6-3, the J gene TRBJ2-2; 11 bases are shared with TRBD1. With V trimmed by 7 bases and J by 5 bases, 6 bases remained unmatched. CDR1 MNHEY and CDR2 SVGEGT come from the germline V gene. This CDR3 has 15 amino acids. CDR3 nucleotide sequence: TGTGCCAGCACCCCCTGGGACAGGGGGACCGGGGAGCTGTTTTTT. It encodes CASTPWDRGTGELFF.

The chain links TRBV18 to TRBJ1-4, with D uncertain. Germline V gene data show CDR1 as KGHSH and CDR2 as LQKENI. This CDR3 is 13 amino acids long. V was clipped by 4 bases and J by 7 bases, with 10 bases between them. CDR3 in amino acids: CASSRGLGEKLFF. The DNA of the CDR3 is TGTGCCAGCTCACGAGGGCTAGGTGAAAAACTGTTTTTT.

The rearrangement uses TRBV18 and TRBJ2-1; possibly TRBD1 for D (5 bases). This CDR3 has 15 residues. CDR1 is KGHSH and CDR2 is LQKENI in the germline V gene. Trimming took 1 base from V and 6 from J, leaving 13 bases between them. The CDR3 DNA is TGTGCCAGCTCACCACAAAGGCAGGGTGGCAATGAGCAGTTCTTC. It encodes CASSPQRQGGNEQFF.

This clone has just a few counts. The CDR3 sequence is CASSQDPARATYNEQFF. The CDR3 region has the DNA TGCGCCAGCAGCCAAGATCCGGCCAGGGCAACTTACAATGAGCAGTTCTTC. The chain has TRBV4-3 and TRBJ2-1; the D gene is possibly TRBD1 (5 bases). V was trimmed by 0 bases and J by 4 bases, leaving 16 bases between them. The V gene's germline CDR1 is LGHNA and CDR2 YSLEER. The CDR3 extends over 17 amino acids.